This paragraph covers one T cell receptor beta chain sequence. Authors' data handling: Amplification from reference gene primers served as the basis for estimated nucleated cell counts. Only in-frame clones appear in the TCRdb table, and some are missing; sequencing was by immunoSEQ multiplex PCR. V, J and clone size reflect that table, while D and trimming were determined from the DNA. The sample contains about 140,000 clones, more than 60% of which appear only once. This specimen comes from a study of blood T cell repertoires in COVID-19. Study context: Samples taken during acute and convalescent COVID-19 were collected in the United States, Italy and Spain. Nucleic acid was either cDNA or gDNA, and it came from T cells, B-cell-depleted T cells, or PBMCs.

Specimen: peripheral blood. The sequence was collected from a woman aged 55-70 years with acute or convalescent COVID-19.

The CDR3 region has the DNA TGTGCCAGCAGCCGGGAACGGACAGATAATTCACCCCTCCACTTT. It encodes CASSRERTDNSPLHF. The J gene is TRBJ1-6, the V gene TRBV14; a possible D gene is TRBD1 (6 bases). V was clipped by 4 bases and J by 5 bases, with 12 bases between them. The length of the CDR3 is 15 residues. The germline V gene has CDR1 SGHDN and CDR2 FVKESK.